This T cell receptor (beta chain) originates from a study of technical replicates of blood from several donors. The CDR3 loop spans 15 amino acids. Trimming shortened V by 1 base and J by 8 bases, and 12 bases separated the two germline ends. Germline V gives CDR1 SGHAT, CDR2 FQNNGV. Using immunoSEQ multiplex PCR, the repertoire was profiled, and TCRdb retains in-frame clones only, with some absent. The sample consists of under 65,000 clones, roughly 90% of them appearing once. Material for sequencing was PBMCs. The clonotype comes from a human donor in good health. Some clones in this sample may be carry-over from other donors' samples. J is TRBJ1-6 and V is TRBV11-2; D ambiguous. The CDR3 nucleotides are TGTGCCAGCAGCTTAGTTGCGGGGAACCATTCACCCCTCCACTTT. Its translation is CASSLVAGNHSPLHF. The variable domain in full, completed from reference TRBV11-2 and TRBJ1-6, reads EAGVAQSPRYKIIEKRQSVAFWCNPISGHATLYWYQQILGQGPKLLIQFQNNGVVDDSQLPKDRFSAERLKGVDSTLKIQPAKLEDSAVYLCASSLVAGNHSPLHFGNGTRLTVT.